The text below deals with one TCR beta chain. TCRdb keeps only in-frame clones here, not all; method: immunoSEQ multiplex PCR. Of 550,000 to 800,000 clones in the sample, around 85% were seen once. V was cut by 1 base and J by 6 bases, with 8 bases left in between. This CDR3 comprises 13 residues. Germline V gene data show CDR1 as SGDLS and CDR2 as YYNGEE. This entry is derived from a study of shared T cell receptors in the human thymus. These same records also appear under a second study, on human thymus T cells. That source adds: In corrective heart surgery, resections were taken, and these provided the thymus tissue.

The rearrangement uses TRBV9 and TRBJ1-5; no reliable D call. Material for sequencing was thymocytes. The sequence came from a girl less than two years old with a congenital heart defect. CDR3 sequence reads: CASSVYPSQPQHF. CDR3 DNA: TGTGCCAGCAGCGTATACCCCAGTCAGCCCCAGCATTTT.